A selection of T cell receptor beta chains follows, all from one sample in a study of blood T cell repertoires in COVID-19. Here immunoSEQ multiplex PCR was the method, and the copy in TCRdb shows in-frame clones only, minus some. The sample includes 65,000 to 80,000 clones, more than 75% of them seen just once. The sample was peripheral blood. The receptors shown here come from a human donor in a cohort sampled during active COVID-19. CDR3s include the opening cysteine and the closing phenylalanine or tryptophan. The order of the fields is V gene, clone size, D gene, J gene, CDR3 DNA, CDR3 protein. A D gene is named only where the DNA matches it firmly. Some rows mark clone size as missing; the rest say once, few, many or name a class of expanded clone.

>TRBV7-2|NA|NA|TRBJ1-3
TGTGCCAGCAGCCCGGGACTAGGTTTGGACACCATATATTTT
CASSPGLGLDTIYF
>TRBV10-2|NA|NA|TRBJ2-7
TGCGCCAGCAGGCCCGGCGGCTCCTACGAGCAGTACTTC
CASRPGGSYEQYF
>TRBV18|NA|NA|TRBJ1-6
TGTGCCAGCTCACCCGACCTGGGAGGAGGTTCACCCCTCCACTTT
CASSPDLGGGSPLHF
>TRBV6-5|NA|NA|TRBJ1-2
TGTGCCAGCAGTTACGGGCGTTTTTATGGCTACACCTTC
CASSYGRFYGYTF
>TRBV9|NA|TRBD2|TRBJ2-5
TGTGCCAGCAGCGCACTAGCGGGGGGTCTCCAAGAGACCCAGTACTTC
CASSALAGGLQETQYF
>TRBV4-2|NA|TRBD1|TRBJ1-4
TGTGCCAGCAGCCAAGATCCGCAGGGGGCGGCAAAACTGTTTTTT
CASSQDPQGAAKLFF
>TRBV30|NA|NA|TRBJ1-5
TGTGCCTGGAGTGTCTCAGGGTACGATCAGCCCCAGCATTTT
CAWSVSGYDQPQHF
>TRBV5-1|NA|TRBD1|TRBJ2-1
TGCGCCAGCAGCTTGGCCCTCGGACAGGGGGCTCGGGATGAGCAGTTCTTC
CASSLALGQGARDEQFF
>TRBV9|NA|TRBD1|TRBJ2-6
TGTGCCAGCAGCGTAGCGATTGGACAGGGCTCTGGGGCCAACGTCCTGACTTTC
CASSVAIGQGSGANVLTF
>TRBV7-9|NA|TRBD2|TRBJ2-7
TGTGCCAGCAGCGTCGGACTAGAGCCCTACGAGCAGTACTTC
CASSVGLEPYEQYF
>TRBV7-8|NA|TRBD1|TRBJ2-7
TGTGCCAGCAGCGTAAGGGGACAGGGGGCCTACGAGCAGTACTTC
CASSVRGQGAYEQYF
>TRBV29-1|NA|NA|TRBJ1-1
TGCAGCGTTGAAGAAATGGATCGCAGGGGCCCCCCTCAAGCTTTCTTT
CSVEEMDRRGPPQAFF
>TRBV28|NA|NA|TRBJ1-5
TGTGCCAGCAGCCTTACCCAGAGGAATCAGCCCCAGCATTTT
CASSLTQRNQPQHF
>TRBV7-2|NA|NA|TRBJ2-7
TGTGCCAGCAGCTTACCGCCCTACTACGAGCAGTACTTC
CASSLPPYYEQYF
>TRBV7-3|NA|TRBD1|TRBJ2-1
TGTGCCAGCAGCTCTACAGGGGACCCCTACAATGAGCAGTTCTTC
CASSSTGDPYNEQFF
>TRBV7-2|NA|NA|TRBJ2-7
TGTGCCAGCAGCTTAGGGCTGCTATCACAGTACGAGCAGTACTTC
CASSLGLLSQYEQYF
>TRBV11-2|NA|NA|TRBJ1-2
TGTGCCAGCAGCTTCCGTCCGGGACTGAACTATGGCTACACCTTC
CASSFRPGLNYGYTF
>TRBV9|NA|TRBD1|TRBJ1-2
TGTGCCAGCAGCTTAGGTGGGACAGATGGCTACACCTTC
CASSLGGTDGYTF
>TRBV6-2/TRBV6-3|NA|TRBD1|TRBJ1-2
TGTGCCAGCAGTTCGGGACAGACAGGCTTTTATGGCTACACCTTC
CASSSGQTGFYGYTF
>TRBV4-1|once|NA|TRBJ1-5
TGCGCCAGCAGCTCAAGGTGGGCCCAGCCCCAGCATTTT
CASSSRWAQPQHF
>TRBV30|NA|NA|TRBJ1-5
TGTGCCTGGAGTGTAGGGGGGCCCCAGCATTTT
CAWSVGGPQHF
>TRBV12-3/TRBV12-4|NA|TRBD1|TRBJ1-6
TGTGCCAGCAGTCGGACAGGCGGGATTAACCACTTT
CASSRTGGINHF
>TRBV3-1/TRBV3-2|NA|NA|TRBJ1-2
TGTGCCAGCAGCCAAGTGGGCGGATTGAGGGCCGACTATGGCTACACCTTC
CASSQVGGLRADYGYTF
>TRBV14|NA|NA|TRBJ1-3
TGTGCCAGCAGCCCCCCAGACTCTGGAAACACCATATATTTT
CASSPPDSGNTIYF
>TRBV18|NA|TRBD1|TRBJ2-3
TGTGCCAGCTCACAGGGACAGGGCACAGATACGCAGTATTTT
CASSQGQGTDTQYF
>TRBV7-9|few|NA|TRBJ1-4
TGTGCCAGCCTACGGGGGACTAATGAAAAACTGTTTTTT
CASLRGTNEKLFF
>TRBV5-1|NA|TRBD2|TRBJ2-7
TGCGCCAGCAGCCCCGCATGGAGCGGGGGCACCTACGAGCAGTACTTC
CASSPAWSGGTYEQYF
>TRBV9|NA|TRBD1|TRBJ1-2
TGTGCCAGCAGCGCCGGGACAGCCTATGGCTACACCTTC
CASSAGTAYGYTF
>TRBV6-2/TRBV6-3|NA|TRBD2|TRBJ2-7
TGTGCCAGCAGCGGGACTAGCGGGTACGAGCAGTACTTC
CASSGTSGYEQYF
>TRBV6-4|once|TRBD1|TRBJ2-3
TGTGCCAGCAGTCCGGACAGGGCGACTTCGTATACGCAGTATTTT
CASSPDRATSYTQYF
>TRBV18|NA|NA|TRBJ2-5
TGTGCCAGCTCACCAGACATCGTGGAGACCCAGTACTTC
CASSPDIVETQYF
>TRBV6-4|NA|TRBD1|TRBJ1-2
TGTGCCAGCAGTGACTCGCACAGGGGTAACTATGGCTACACCTTC
CASSDSHRGNYGYTF
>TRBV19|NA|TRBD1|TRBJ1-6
TGTGCCAGTAGTATACAGGGGGACAATTCACCCCTCCACTTT
CASSIQGDNSPLHF
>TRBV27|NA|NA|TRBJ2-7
TGTGCCAGCAGCCCCCAGGGGCCACCCTCCTACGAGCAGTACTTC
CASSPQGPPSYEQYF
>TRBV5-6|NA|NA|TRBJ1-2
TGTGCCAGCAGCTTGGTCCGGGGCTACACCTTC
CASSLVRGYTF
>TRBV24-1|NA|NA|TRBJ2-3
TGTGCCACCAGTGATAATCGCCTAGACACAGATACGCAGTATTTT
CATSDNRLDTDTQYF
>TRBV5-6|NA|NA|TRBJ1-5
TGTGCCAGCAGCTTGCGGGGAATTAGCAATCAGCCCCAGCATTTT
CASSLRGISNQPQHF
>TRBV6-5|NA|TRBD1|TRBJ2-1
TGTGCCAGCAGTTACTCAAGGGACAGGGTTTACAATGAGCAGTTCTTC
CASSYSRDRVYNEQFF
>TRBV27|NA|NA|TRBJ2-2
TGTGCCAGCAGTCCGAGAACCCCTCTGGCGGGTTCGAACACCGGGGAGCTGTTTTTT
CASSPRTPLAGSNTGELFF
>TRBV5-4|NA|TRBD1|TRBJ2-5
TGTGCCAGCAGCCTCAAGACAGGGATTCAAGAGACCCAGTACTTC
CASSLKTGIQETQYF
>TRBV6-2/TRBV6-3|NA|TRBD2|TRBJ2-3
TGTGCCAGCAGTTACTCGGTCAGCGGGGTGGGTACGCAGTATTTT
CASSYSVSGVGTQYF
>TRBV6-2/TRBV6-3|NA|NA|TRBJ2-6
TGTGCCAGCAGCCCCCTCGGGGTACCTGGGGCCAACGTCCTGACTTTC
CASSPLGVPGANVLTF
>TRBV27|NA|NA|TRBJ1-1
TGTGCCAGCAGTTTACTCCCCGACAGGTCCACTGAAGCTTTCTTT
CASSLLPDRSTEAFF
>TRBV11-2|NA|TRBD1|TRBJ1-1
TGTGCCAGCAGCTTAGGGACAGGGCTTTGGGGCACTGAAGCTTTCTTT
CASSLGTGLWGTEAFF
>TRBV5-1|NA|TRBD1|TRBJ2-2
TGCGCCAGCAGCCTCCCGACAGGGGGGGTAGAGACCGGGGAGCTGTTTTTT
CASSLPTGGVETGELFF